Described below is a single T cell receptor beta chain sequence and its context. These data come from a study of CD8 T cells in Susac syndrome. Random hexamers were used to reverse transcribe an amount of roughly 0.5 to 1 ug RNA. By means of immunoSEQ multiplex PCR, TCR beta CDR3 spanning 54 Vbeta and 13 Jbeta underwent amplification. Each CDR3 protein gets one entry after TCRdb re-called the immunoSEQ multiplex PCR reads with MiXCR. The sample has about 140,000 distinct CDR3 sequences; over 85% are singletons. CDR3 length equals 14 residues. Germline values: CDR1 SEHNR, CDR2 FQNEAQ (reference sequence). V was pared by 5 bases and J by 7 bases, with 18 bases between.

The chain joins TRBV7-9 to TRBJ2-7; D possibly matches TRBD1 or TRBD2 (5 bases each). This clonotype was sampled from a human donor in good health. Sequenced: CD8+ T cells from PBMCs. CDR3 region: CASSKRDAPLEQYF. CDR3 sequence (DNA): TGTGCCAGCAGCAAACGGGACGCCCCGTTGGAGCAGTACTTC.